The clone carrying this TCR beta chain was detected many times. This sample was included in a study of T cells in Graves' hyperthyroidism and ophthalmopathy. Germline CDR1 reads DFQATT; CDR2 reads SNEGSKA (reference sequence). V trimming: 3 bases; J trimming: 6 bases; junction bases outside the gene matches: 9. The CDR3 length is 14 residues. It was RNA transcripts that yielded the amplified TCR beta CDR3 regions. First-round RT-PCR targeting the TCR CDR3 was performed with the HTBI primer set. A single record per CDR3 protein comes from TCRdb applying MiXCR to the multiplex PCR reads. This table has 250,000 to 300,000 distinct CDR3 sequences, less than 20% appearing once.

This TCR was sampled from a man aged 50 to 60 with Graves' ophthalmopathy. The gene calls are TRBV20-1 and TRBJ2-3, with 7 bases matching TRBD2. Material: blood. The CDR3 DNA follows: TGCAGTGCTAGTAACGCGAGGGGAGGGGATACGCAGTATTTT. This translates into CSASNARGGDTQYF.